Each of the 6 T cell receptor beta chains below was sequenced from the same sample in a study of T cells after yellow fever vaccination. MiXCR, applied by TCRdb to the 5' RACE reads, yields one record per CDR3 protein. The data show tens of thousands of distinct CDR3 sequences, with about 6.3% seen just once and 24% held by the top ten. The specimen comprised CD8+ T cells not binding an NS4B(214-222) dextramer, sorted from PBMCs, sampled around 45 days after the first yellow fever vaccination. All receptors derive from a man younger than 35 who received the YFV17D yellow fever vaccine.

This clonotype was counted a few times. The chain combines TRBV4-3 with TRBJ2-7; 12 nucleotides line up with TRBD2. V was clipped by 2 bases and J by 3 bases; unmatched bases: 5. CDR1 and CDR2 from the germline V gene are LGHNA and YSLEER. The CDR3 is 16 amino acids. In DNA form, the CDR3 reads TGCGCCAGCAGCCAACACGGGACTAGCGGGTTCTACGAGCAGTACTTC. This sequence encodes CASSQHGTSGFYEQYF.

This clonotype showed up just a few times. This chain joins TRBV5-5 and TRBJ1-5; D may be TRBD1 (5 bases). V lost 4 bases and J 0 bases, leaving 11 bases between the germline ends. The germline CDR1 and CDR2 sequences are SGHKS and YYEKEE (reference sequence). This CDR3 is 15 amino acids long. CDR3 DNA: TGTGCCAGCAGCCCGGGACCCTATAGCAATCAGCCCCAGCATTTT. Its protein product is CASSPGPYSNQPQHF.

The sample holds a few counts of this clonotype. The J gene is TRBJ1-1, the V gene TRBV5-6; 7 bases are a match to TRBD1. Per germline, CDR1 SGHDT and CDR2 YYEEEE. J was trimmed by 2 bases and V by 3 bases; bases with no gene match: 10. The CDR3 has 16 amino acids. Here the CDR3 DNA reads TGTGCCAGCAGCTATCGGACAGGAAACATAAACACTGAAGCTTTCTTT. Its translation: CASSYRTGNINTEAFF.

This clonotype was recorded at least ten times. V gene TRBV6-1 combines with J gene TRBJ1-2, with 7 bases fitting TRBD1. Germline V gene lookup returns CDR1 MNHNS and CDR2 SASEGT. V lost 2 bases, J lost 0 bases, and 9 bases stayed unmatched. The CDR3 length is 17 residues. In DNA, the CDR3 is TGTGCCAGCAGTGAACGGGGGACAGTGGGGGCTAACTATGGCTACACCTTC. Amino acid sequence: CASSERGTVGANYGYTF.

This clonotype came up a few times. The CDR3 sequence: CSVPIGTGELFF. The CDR3 coding sequence is TGCAGCGTTCCGATAGGTACCGGGGAGCTGTTTTTT. This chain links TRBV29-1 with TRBJ2-2; D gene ambiguous. The CDR3 has 12 amino acids. Germline CDR1 and CDR2: SQVTM and ANQGSEA. V lost 5 bases to trimming and J lost 5 bases, with 9 bases between them.

The sample holds many counts of this clonotype. CDR3 sequence reads: CASSLTGPGGNEQFF. The CDR3 coding sequence is TGTGCCAGCAGTCTAACAGGGCCTGGCGGAAATGAGCAGTTCTTC. This chain links TRBV27 with TRBJ2-1; D possibly corresponds to TRBD1 (6 bases). V was trimmed by 5 bases and J by 7 bases, leaving 18 bases between them. Looked up from germline, CDR1 is MNHEY and CDR2 is SMNVEV (reference sequence). The CDR3 contains 15 residues.